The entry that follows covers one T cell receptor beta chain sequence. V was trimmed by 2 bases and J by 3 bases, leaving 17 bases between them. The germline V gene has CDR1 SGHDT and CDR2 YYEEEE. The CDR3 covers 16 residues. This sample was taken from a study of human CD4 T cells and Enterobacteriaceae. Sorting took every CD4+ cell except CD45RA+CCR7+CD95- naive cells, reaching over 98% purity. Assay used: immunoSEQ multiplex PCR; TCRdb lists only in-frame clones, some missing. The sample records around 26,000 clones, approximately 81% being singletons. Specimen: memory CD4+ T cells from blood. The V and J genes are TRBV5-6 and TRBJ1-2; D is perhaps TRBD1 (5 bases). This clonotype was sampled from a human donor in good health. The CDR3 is CASSFRTIKGDYGYTF. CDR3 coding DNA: TGTGCCAGCAGCTTTCGTACCATAAAAGGGGACTATGGCTACACCTTC.